Listed here is a single T cell receptor (beta chain). There is no known antigen for this receptor. The record has no base qualities; no much larger clone is one base away. The immunoSEQ Assay, a bias-controlled multiplex PCR, was used to amplify TCRbeta CDR3 regions from genomic DNA. The original methods were these. Nucleated cell counts per sample were estimated from amplification of reference gene primers within the assay. Sequence reads were collapsed and filtered to measure the absolute abundance of every unique TCRbeta CDR3 rearrangement. Productive Simpson clonality was computed per sample as the square root of Simpson's diversity index over productive rearrangements. In TCRdb, the immuneACCESS table is reduced to in-frame sequences with V and J assigned. These tables do not hold every clone; where another copy was compared, an unresolved V gene accounts for under half, and the others remain unexplained. V and J calls plus clone size are reproduced from that table; the DNA served to infer D and trimming. This sample gives about 100,000 clones in total; roughly nine tenths of them show up just once. 2.1% of the sample is taken by the ten largest.

The data derive from a study of blood T cell repertoires in COVID-19 (dated by TCRdb to 2018 to 2021). At the level of the whole study: Samples from collaborators originated in the United States, Italy and Spain and spanned both the acute and convalescent phases of COVID-19. The samples were drawn from two sources: the first 160 participants of the ongoing ImmuneRACE study, and 1,000 to 1,500 subjects contributed by 6 global collaborators. The dataset comprised deeply sampled blood TCRbeta repertoires from subjects exposed to, actively infected with, or recovered from COVID-19. The repertoires were released in a freely available public database meant as a resource for research on the immune response to SARS-CoV-2. Where available, HLA class I and class II types were obtained from metadata supplied by the sample provider rather than from assay-based typing. The prospective study material was composed of cDNA or gDNA derived from T cells, B-cell-depleted T cells, or PBMCs. A de-identified subject ID, COVID-19 status, age in years and sex were almost always included in the sample metadata.

Per the germline V gene (reference sequence), SGHNT is the CDR1 and YYREEE is the CDR2. The CDR3 contains 18 residues, cysteine and phenylalanine counted. The sequence is cut down to CDR3 DNA, 54 bases in frame from base 1. Relative to germline, V is missing 0 bases and J is missing 0 bases, with 3 bases of the junction outside any gene match. Summary of the overall study and its limitations: Clinical and demographic metadata were provided uncurated, with the amount varying by source and participant.

The collaborating institutions used their own protocols to collect whole blood in K2EDTA tubes. For TCRbeta analysis, collaborators shipped samples as frozen whole blood, isolated PBMCs, or DNA extracted from either of those sample types. Sequencing was done on a sample of peripheral blood. The TCR originated in a man aged 45-60 years with active COVID-19. In this chain, TRBV5-4 is recombined with TRBJ2-6; TRBD1 matches 10 bases in the middle. The CDR3 here reads CASSLGDRGGSGANVLTF. The nucleotides read TGTGCCAGCAGCTTGGGGGACAGGGGCGGCTCTGGGGCCAACGTCCTGACTTTC.